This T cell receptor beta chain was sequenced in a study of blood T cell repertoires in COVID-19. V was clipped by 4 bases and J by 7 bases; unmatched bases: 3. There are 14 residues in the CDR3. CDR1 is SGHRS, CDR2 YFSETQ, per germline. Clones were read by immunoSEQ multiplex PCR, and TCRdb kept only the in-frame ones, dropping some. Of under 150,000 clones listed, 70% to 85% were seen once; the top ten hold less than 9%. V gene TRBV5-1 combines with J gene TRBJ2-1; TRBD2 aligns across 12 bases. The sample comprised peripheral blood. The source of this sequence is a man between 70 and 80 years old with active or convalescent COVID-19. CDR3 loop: CASSLTSGGNEQFF. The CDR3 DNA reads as TGCGCCAGCAGCCTAACTAGCGGGGGGAATGAGCAGTTCTTC.